These 24 T cell receptor beta chains were all obtained from the same sample, sequenced in a study of response to subunit inactivated influenza vaccine. TCRdb re-analysed the RT-PCR reads in MiXCR, keeping a single row per CDR3 protein. The sample consists of approximately 700,000 distinct CDR3 sequences, more than 11% of them appearing once. Sequenced here: PBMCs from blood, sampled 14 to 15 days before vaccination. All receptors derive from a man over 45 who received an inactivated influenza vaccine.

The V call is TRBV12-3 or TRBV12-4, the J call TRBJ2-2; 9 positions agree with TRBD1. This CDR3 has 18 amino acids. The junction had 11 bases not matched to a gene; V was cut back by 5 bases and J by 1 base. The CDR3 here is CASSPLPGQGMNTGELFF. In DNA form, the CDR3 reads TGTGCCAGCAGTCCTCTACCGGGACAGGGAATGAACACCGGGGAGCTGTTTTTT.

This clonotype has ten or more counts. The chain links TRBV7-2 to TRBJ2-4; D unresolved. This CDR3 has 14 amino acids. The V end was cut by 5 bases, the J end by 13 bases, with 21 bases between. In germline, CDR1 is SGHTA, CDR2 FQGNSA. The CDR3 reads CASSPDRRFRAQYF. CDR3 sequence (DNA): TGTGCCAGCAGCCCAGATAGGCGGTTTCGGGCACAGTACTTC.

The chain is built from TRBV7-8 and TRBJ2-2, with TRBD2 identical over 8 bases. CDR3 length equals 18 residues. In germline, CDR1 is SGHVS, CDR2 FQNEAQ. Trimming at V came to 5 bases and at J to 7 bases, leaving 18 bases not matched to a gene. The CDR3 DNA reads TGTGCCAGCAGCCCATCGCAGGGTGGGACTAGAGGTCTCGGGGAGCTGTTTTTT. Translating it yields CASSPSQGGTRGLGELFF.

V usage is TRBV7-2 and J usage is TRBJ2-5; TRBD1 matches 9 bases. CDR1 is SGHTA and CDR2 is FQGNSA in the germline V gene. This CDR3 spans 15 amino acids. The V gene end was trimmed by 2 bases and the J gene end by 6 bases; junction bases not matched to a gene: 7. The CDR3 sequence: CASSLPGQGGKTQYF. The CDR3 bases are TGTGCCAGCAGCTTACCGGGACAGGGCGGGAAGACCCAGTACTTC.

This chain links TRBV4-3 with TRBJ2-3; 7 bases line up with TRBD2. V was pared by 4 bases and J by 5 bases, with 9 bases of the junction left unmatched. Germline CDR1 reads LGHNA; CDR2 reads YSLEER. The CDR3 runs to 15 residues. In nucleotides, the CDR3 is TGCGCCAGCAGCCTAGGGGAGGGCGAAGGAGATACGCAGTATTTT. Encoded protein: CASSLGEGEGDTQYF.

The chain employs TRBV20-1 and TRBJ2-2; 7 nucleotides agree with TRBD2. CDR1 is DFQATT, CDR2 SNEGSKA, per germline (reference sequence). V shed 7 bases, J shed 4 bases, and the junction held 9 bases outside the gene matches. This CDR3 has 14 amino acids. For the CDR3, the DNA is TGCAGTGGCCAGGCTAGCGGCCTCACCGGGGAGCTGTTTTTT. The encoded protein is CSGQASGLTGELFF.

The rearrangement uses TRBV7-6 and TRBJ2-3; D uncertain. There are 15 residues in the CDR3. Germline V gene sequence: CDR1 SGHVS, CDR2 FNYEAQ. V lost 1 base, J lost 0 bases, and 8 bases lay in between. CDR3 in DNA: TGTGCCAGCAGCTTAGGGGCTCTTAGCACAGATACGCAGTATTTT. Protein: CASSLGALSTDTQYF.

The V and J genes are TRBV10-3 and TRBJ2-7; the D is unclear. The V end was cut by 0 bases, the J end by 2 bases, with 14 bases between. The CDR3 contains 16 residues. The germline gives CDR1 ENHRY, CDR2 SYGVKD. CDR3 nucleotides: TGTGCCATCAGTGAGTCCCCCCAGTATCGAGCCTACGAGCAGTACTTC. It yields the protein CAISESPQYRAYEQYF.

This chain connects TRBV18 to TRBJ2-2, with 8 bases identical to TRBD2. Losses at the gene ends were 2 bases for V and 0 bases for J; bases not matched to a gene: 5. Germline lookup yields CDR1 KGHSH and CDR2 LQKENI. The CDR3 contains 17 residues. CDR3 DNA sequence: TGTGCCAGCTCACCAGTTCTACTAGCGGCGAACACCGGGGAGCTGTTTTTT. As protein: CASSPVLLAANTGELFF. The whole variable domain, remainder taken from reference TRBV18 and TRBJ2-2, is NAGVMQNPRHLVRRRGQEARLRCSPMKGHSHVYWYRQLPEEGLKFMVYLQKENIIDESGMPKERFSAEFPKEGPSILRIQQVVRGDSAAYFCASSPVLLAANTGELFFGEGSRLTVL.

The sample holds a few counts of this clonotype. The chain links TRBV6-5 to TRBJ2-7; D is perhaps TRBD1 or TRBD2 (5 bases each). The CDR3 runs 14 residues. The ends were cut back, 2 bases at V and 0 bases at J, with 8 bases in the middle. Germline assignment: CDR1 MNHEY and CDR2 SVGAGI. CDR3 in DNA: TGTGCCAGCAGTTACCAAGGGACCTCCTACGAGCAGTACTTC. Its translation: CASSYQGTSYEQYF.

This sequence joins TRBV6-6 and TRBJ1-1; 7 nucleotides line up with TRBD1. Germline CDR1 and CDR2: MNHNY and SVGAGI (reference sequence). Unmatched junction bases numbered 6, after V lost 7 bases and J lost 4 bases. This CDR3 spans 13 amino acids. CDR3: CASTQGVGTEAFF. CDR3 bases: TGTGCCAGCACCCAGGGGGTGGGCACTGAAGCTTTCTTT.

V gene TRBV5-1 combines with J gene TRBJ1-1; TRBD1 agrees at 7 bases. This CDR3 is built from 14 residues. The V segment lost 4 bases and the J segment 4 bases; nucleotides outside the gene matches: 7. Germline values: CDR1 SGHRS, CDR2 YFSETQ. CDR3 DNA: TGCGCCAGCAGCAAAACCGGGACAGCCACTGAAGCTTTCTTT. Protein sequence: CASSKTGTATEAFF.

This chain joins TRBV20-1 and TRBJ2-1, with 10 nucleotides matching TRBD2. The CDR3 has 16 residues. The germline V gene encodes CDR1 DFQATT and CDR2 SNEGSKA (reference sequence). The V segment lost 6 bases and the J segment 2 bases; nucleotides outside the gene matches: 10. The CDR3 DNA reads TGCAGTGCCCGAATCCTAGCGGGAGAAGCCTACAATGAGCAGTTCTTC. Translating gives CSARILAGEAYNEQFF.

The V and J genes are TRBV12-3 or TRBV12-4 and TRBJ1-2; 8 bases are shared with TRBD1. CDR3 length: 15 residues. With V trimmed by 4 bases and J by 4 bases, 8 bases remained unmatched. CDR3: CASSSRAGGFYGYTF. The CDR3 nucleotides read TGTGCCAGCAGTTCGAGGGCAGGGGGCTTCTATGGCTACACCTTC.

This clonotype occurred many times. The chain employs TRBV7-9 and TRBJ2-1, with 7 bases matching TRBD2. Germline V gives CDR1 SEHNR, CDR2 FQNEAQ (reference sequence). V was clipped by 0 bases and J by 12 bases; unmatched bases: 8. The CDR3 consists of 14 residues. The CDR3 loop reads CASSLAVPREGQFF. The CDR3, as DNA: TGTGCCAGCAGCTTAGCGGTCCCAAGGGAGGGGCAGTTCTTC.

This clonotype occurred a few times. J is TRBJ2-1 and V is TRBV6-1, with TRBD1 matching 11 bases. The CDR3 is 15 amino acids. Germline values: CDR1 MNHNS, CDR2 SASEGT. The CDR3 DNA reads as TGTGCTGCATTTCACCGGGACAGGGGGTACAATGAGCAGTTCTTC. It is translated as CAAFHRDRGYNEQFF.

This clonotype was detected only a few times. The chain couples TRBV10-3 to TRBJ2-5; no clear D gene. V was trimmed by 6 bases and J by 5 bases, leaving 7 bases between them. The CDR3 has 11 amino acids. The germline CDR1 and CDR2 sequences are ENHRY and SYGVKD. The CDR3 reads CAIRGRETQYF. For the CDR3, the DNA is TGTGCCATCAGGGGTAGGGAGACCCAGTACTTC.

DNA of the CDR3: TGCGCCAGCAGCTTGGACGGTCGCTACGAGCAGTACTTC. Its translation: CASSLDGRYEQYF. The V call is TRBV5-1, the J call TRBJ2-7, with D uncertain. This CDR3 is built from 13 residues. The V end was cut by 0 bases, the J end by 3 bases, with 7 bases between. Germline CDR1 reads SGHRS; CDR2 reads YFSETQ. The full variable domain, completed using reference TRBV5-1 and TRBJ2-7, is KAGVTQTPRYLIKTRGQQVTLSCSPISGHRSVSWYQQTPGQGLQFLFEYFSETQRNKGNFPGRFSGRQFSNSRSEMNVSTLELGDSALYLCASSLDGRYEQYFGPGTRLTVT.

This clonotype has a handful of counts. The V and J genes are TRBV6-2 or TRBV6-3 and TRBJ2-5; D is possibly TRBD2 (7 bases). The CDR3 extends over 12 amino acids. Germline V gene lookup returns CDR1 MNHEY and CDR2 SVGEGT. V was cut by 2 bases and J by 9 bases, with 10 bases left in between. CDR3 protein: CASSYRGASQYF. CDR3 bases: TGTGCCAGCAGTTACCGGGGGGCGTCCCAGTACTTC.

This clonotype appeared a few times. The chain has TRBV12-3 or TRBV12-4 and TRBJ2-7; 9 bases agree with TRBD1. The CDR3 has 15 amino acids. V lost 6 bases, J lost 5 bases, and 11 bases stayed unmatched. The CDR3 sequence is CASSYSGTGIHEQYF. The CDR3 bases are TGTGCCAGCAGCTATTCCGGGACAGGGATACACGAGCAGTACTTC.

This clonotype was seen repeatedly, ten times or more. The CDR3 is CASRGDRLADTQYF. CDR3 bases: TGCGCCAGCAGAGGCGATAGATTGGCAGATACGCAGTATTTT. The rearrangement joins TRBV10-2 to TRBJ2-3, with D unresolved. Germline CDR1 reads WSHSY; CDR2 reads SAAADI. V dropped 6 bases and J dropped 4 bases, with 14 bases sitting between them. CDR3 size: 14 residues.

The V gene is TRBV6-2 or TRBV6-3, the J gene TRBJ2-7, with 11 nucleotides matching TRBD2. J was trimmed by 7 bases and V by 10 bases; bases with no gene match: 6. The CDR3 loop spans 12 amino acids. CDR1 is MNHEY, CDR2 SVGEGT, per germline. The chain's CDR3 is CATRLAGLEQYF. The CDR3 nucleotides are TGTGCCACCAGACTAGCGGGGTTGGAGCAGTACTTC.

This chain joins TRBV18 and TRBJ2-4; TRBD1 matches at 11 bases. CDR3 length equals 17 residues. Germline loops: CDR1 KGHSH, CDR2 LQKENI. V lost 3 bases to trimming and J lost 6 bases; unmatched junction nucleotides: 10. The CDR3 reads CASSPPADRGRGNIQYF. Written as DNA, the CDR3 is TGTGCCAGCTCACCTCCTGCGGACAGGGGGCGCGGAAACATTCAGTACTTC.

In its sample, this clonotype was seen many times. The chain combines TRBV29-1 with TRBJ2-7; no clear D. This CDR3 is built from 14 residues. CDR1 is SQVTM, CDR2 ANQGSEA, per germline. Trimming stripped 3 bases from V and 0 bases from J, with 12 bases between. In DNA, the CDR3 is TGCAGCGTTGAGGGATACGACAACTCCTACGAGCAGTACTTC. It translates to CSVEGYDNSYEQYF.